A single T cell receptor (beta chain) is shown here with its context. It lacks a known antigen. No clone much larger than this one lies a single base away; base qualities are absent. The sequencer listed for this sample is Illumina NovaSeq 6000. TCR cDNA was made using 5'RACE template switching, a step that added a universal primer site and unique molecular identifiers. Priming for cDNA synthesis came from both the TCR alpha and TCR beta constant segments. Library amplification used two PCR steps, and the second PCR step added sample barcodes and sequencing adapters. Libraries were sequenced on Illumina HiSeq 2500 (2x100 bp) or NovaSeq (2x150 bp). As for the original processing: MIGEC handled demultiplexing of reads and collapsing into UMI consensus sequences, while MiXCR performed V(D)J alignment. Vaccine-responding clonotypes were defined with edgeR using replicate PBMC samples, requiring FDR below 0.01 and a log2 fold change above 5 up to day 15. Each bulk clonotype received a CD4 or CD8 identity based on whether the sequenced CD4 or CD8 repertoire contained that clonotype at higher abundance. TCRdb reworked the public reads: Q25 trimming with fastp, MiXCR clone assembly, productive beta chains retained. Rows merge per CDR3 protein into single entries with the most common DNA and genes. Here the V and J calls rest on TCRdb's processing, not on the authors' analysis. This sample is represented by 150,000 to 200,000 distinct CDR3 sequences; about a tenth of them were singletons. The ten largest clones represent around 40% of the sample.

The data are from a study of T cells after yellow fever vaccination (dated by TCRdb to the late 2010s). Context from the whole study: The SMART-Seq v4 Ultra Low Input RNA kit was used to prepare libraries from fractions with low cell numbers. To track T-cell clones before and after primary and booster YFV17D yellow fever vaccination, bulk TCR alpha and beta repertoires were sequenced longitudinally. The cohort comprised two healthy male donors, one aged 18 to 29 and one aged 30 to 40 years. Blood was drawn at multiple timepoints before and after primary and secondary immunization, with bulk PBMC replicates and cell subsets isolated. Points the paper makes about the study in general: A small share of clonotypes was detected in both CD4 and CD8 compartments, with the overlap likely arising from convergent recombination. The secondary T-cell response was weaker than the primary response but faster, peaking on day 5 instead of day 15. Most clones expanded after primary vaccination (about 95% of CD4 and around 89% of CD8) were re-detected after the booster, suggesting that broad memory maintenance occurred. Computational filtering was required because FACS-sorted repertoires could contain abundant contaminating clonotypes from the bulk population. The study included only two donors, which limits how far the findings can be generalized.

In light of the paper, this sample's treatment or condition label describes: live attenuated yellow fever vaccine strain. A standard Ficoll-Paque protocol was used to isolate PBMCs from peripheral blood. Dynabeads CD4 and CD8 positive selection kits were used to isolate CD4 and CD8 T-cell fractions. RNA was extracted with TriZol from bulk PBMCs, CD4 and CD8 fractions, and dextramer-positive and dextramer-negative fractions. There are 16 amino acids in the CDR3, from cysteine to phenylalanine inclusive. Just the 48-base CDR3 DNA is kept, in frame starting at base 1. The germline V gene (reference sequence) sets CDR1 to SEHNR and CDR2 to FQNEAQ. Trimming leaves V shorter by 5 bases and J shorter by 5 bases, with the junction holding 6 bases beyond the gene matches.

Sequenced here: CD8+ T cells sorted from PBMCs, sampled 45 days after the yellow fever booster vaccination. The source is a young man who received the YFV17D yellow fever vaccine. This chain joins TRBV7-9 to TRBJ2-2; the junction holds 12 bases that match TRBD1. The CDR3 protein: CASSHGTGGATGELFF. At the DNA level, the sequence is TGTGCCAGCAGCCACGGGACAGGGGGCGCGACCGGGGAGCTGTTTTTT.